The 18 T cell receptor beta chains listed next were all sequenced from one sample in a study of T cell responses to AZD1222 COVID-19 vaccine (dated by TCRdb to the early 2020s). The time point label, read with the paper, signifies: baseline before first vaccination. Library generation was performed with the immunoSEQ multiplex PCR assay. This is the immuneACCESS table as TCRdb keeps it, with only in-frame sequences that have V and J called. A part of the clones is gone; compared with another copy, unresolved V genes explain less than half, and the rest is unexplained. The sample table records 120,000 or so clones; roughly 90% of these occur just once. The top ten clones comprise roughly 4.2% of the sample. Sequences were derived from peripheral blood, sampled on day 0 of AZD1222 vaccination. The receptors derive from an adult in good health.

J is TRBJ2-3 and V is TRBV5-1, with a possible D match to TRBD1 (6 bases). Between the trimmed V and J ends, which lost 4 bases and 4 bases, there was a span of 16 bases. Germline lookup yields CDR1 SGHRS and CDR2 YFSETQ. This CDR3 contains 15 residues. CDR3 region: CASSPGDISADTQYF. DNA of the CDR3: TGCGCCAGCAGCCCCGGGGACATTTCGGCAGATACGCAGTATTTT.

CDR3 sequence reads: CASSSGLAGVNEQFF. In nucleotides, the CDR3 is TGTGCCAGCAGCTCGGGACTAGCGGGAGTAAATGAGCAGTTCTTC. The chain employs TRBV11-2 and TRBJ2-1; TRBD2 aligns across 14 bases. The CDR3 sequence is 15 residues long. Trimming cost V 4 bases and J 7 bases; bases outside gene matches: 3. In germline, CDR1 is SGHAT, CDR2 FQNNGV. Full variable domain (rest looked up from reference TRBV11-2 and TRBJ2-1): EAGVAQSPRYKIIEKRQSVAFWCNPISGHATLYWYQQILGQGPKLLIQFQNNGVVDDSQLPKDRFSAERLKGVDSTLKIQPAKLEDSAVYLCASSSGLAGVNEQFFGPGTRLTVL.

The CDR3 is CATHLETQYF. The DNA for the CDR3 is TGTGCCACCCACCTAGAGACCCAGTACTTC. The chain employs TRBV28 and TRBJ2-5; no clear D gene. The ends were cut back, 10 bases at V and 4 bases at J, with 7 bases in the middle. The CDR3 is made up of 10 amino acids. Germline V CDR1 and CDR2: MDHEN, SYDVKM.

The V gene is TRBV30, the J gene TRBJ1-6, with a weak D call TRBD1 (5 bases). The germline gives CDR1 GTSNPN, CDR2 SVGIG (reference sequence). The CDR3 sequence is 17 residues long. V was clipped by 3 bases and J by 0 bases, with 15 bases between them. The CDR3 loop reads CAWSWGSGTSYNSPLHF. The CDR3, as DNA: TGTGCCTGGAGCTGGGGCTCGGGAACCTCCTATAATTCACCCCTCCACTTT.

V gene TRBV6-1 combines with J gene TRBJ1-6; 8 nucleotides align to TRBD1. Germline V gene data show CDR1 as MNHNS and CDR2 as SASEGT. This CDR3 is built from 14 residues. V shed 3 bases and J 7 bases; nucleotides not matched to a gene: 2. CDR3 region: CASSEDRANSPLHF. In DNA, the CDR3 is TGTGCCAGCAGTGAGGACAGGGCGAATTCACCCCTCCACTTT.

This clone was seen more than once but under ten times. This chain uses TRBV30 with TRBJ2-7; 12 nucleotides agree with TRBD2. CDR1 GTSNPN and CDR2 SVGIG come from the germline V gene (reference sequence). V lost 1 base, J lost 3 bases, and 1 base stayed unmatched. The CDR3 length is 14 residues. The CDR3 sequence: CAWSELAGGYEQYF. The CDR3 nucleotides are TGTGCCTGGAGTGAACTAGCGGGGGGCTACGAGCAGTACTTC.

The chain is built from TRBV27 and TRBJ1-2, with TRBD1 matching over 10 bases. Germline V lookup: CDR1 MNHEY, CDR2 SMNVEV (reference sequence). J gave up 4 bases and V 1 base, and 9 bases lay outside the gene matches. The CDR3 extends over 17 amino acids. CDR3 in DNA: TGTGCCAGCAGTTTATTGGGACAGGGGACGATCGTCTATGGCTACACCTTC. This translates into CASSLLGQGTIVYGYTF.

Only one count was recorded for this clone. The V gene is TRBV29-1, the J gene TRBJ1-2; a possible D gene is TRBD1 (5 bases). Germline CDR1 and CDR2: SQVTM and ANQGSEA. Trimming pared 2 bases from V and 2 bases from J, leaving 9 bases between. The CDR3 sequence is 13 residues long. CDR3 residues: CSVERGSNYGYTF. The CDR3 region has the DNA TGCAGCGTTGAACGGGGGTCCAACTATGGCTACACCTTC.

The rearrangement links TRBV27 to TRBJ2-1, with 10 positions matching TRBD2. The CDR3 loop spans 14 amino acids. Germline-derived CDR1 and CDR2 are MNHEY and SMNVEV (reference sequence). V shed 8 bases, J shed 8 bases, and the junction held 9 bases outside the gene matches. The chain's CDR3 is CASQLAGGYDEQFF. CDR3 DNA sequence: TGTGCCAGCCAGTTAGCGGGGGGCTATGATGAGCAGTTCTTC.

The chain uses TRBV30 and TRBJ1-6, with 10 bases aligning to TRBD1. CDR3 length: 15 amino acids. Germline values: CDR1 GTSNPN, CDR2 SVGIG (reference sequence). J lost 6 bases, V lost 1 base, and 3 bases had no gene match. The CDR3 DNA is TGTGCCTGGAGTGGACAGGGGGCAGGTAATTCACCCCTCCACTTT. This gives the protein CAWSGQGAGNSPLHF.

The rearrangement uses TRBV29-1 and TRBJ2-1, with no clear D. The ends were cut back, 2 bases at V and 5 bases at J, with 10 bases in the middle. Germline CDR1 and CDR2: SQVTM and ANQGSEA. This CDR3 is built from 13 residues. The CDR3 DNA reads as TGCAGCGTTGAATTGCAACTGGACAATGAGCAGTTCTTC. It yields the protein CSVELQLDNEQFF.

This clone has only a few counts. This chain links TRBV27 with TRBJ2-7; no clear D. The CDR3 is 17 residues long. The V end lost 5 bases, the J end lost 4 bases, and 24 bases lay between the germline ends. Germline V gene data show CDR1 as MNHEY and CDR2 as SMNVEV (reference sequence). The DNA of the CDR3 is TGTGCCAGCAGTCCCACGCCGTGGACCTCAACCTATTACGAGCAGTACTTC. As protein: CASSPTPWTSTYYEQYF.

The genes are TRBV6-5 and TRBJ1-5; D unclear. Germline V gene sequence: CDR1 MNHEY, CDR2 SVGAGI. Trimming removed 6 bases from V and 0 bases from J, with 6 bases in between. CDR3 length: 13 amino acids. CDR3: CASRVDSNQPQHF. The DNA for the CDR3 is TGTGCCAGCAGAGTGGATAGCAATCAGCCCCAGCATTTT.

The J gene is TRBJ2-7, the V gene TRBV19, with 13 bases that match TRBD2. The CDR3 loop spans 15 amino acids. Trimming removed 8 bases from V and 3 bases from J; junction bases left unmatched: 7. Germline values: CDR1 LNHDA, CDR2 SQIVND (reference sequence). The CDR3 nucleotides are TGTGCCAGTGATCCCGGGACTAGCGGGGACTACGAGCAGTACTTC. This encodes CASDPGTSGDYEQYF.

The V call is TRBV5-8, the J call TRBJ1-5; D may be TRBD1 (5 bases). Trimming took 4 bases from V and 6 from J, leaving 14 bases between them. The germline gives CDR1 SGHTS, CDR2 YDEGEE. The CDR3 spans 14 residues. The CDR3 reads CASSVDSSGQPQHF. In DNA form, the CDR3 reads TGTGCCAGCAGCGTCGACAGTTCGGGTCAGCCCCAGCATTTT.

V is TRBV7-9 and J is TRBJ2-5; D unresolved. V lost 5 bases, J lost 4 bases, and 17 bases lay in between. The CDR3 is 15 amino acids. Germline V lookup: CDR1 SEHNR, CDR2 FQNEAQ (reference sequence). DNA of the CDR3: TGTGCCAGCAGCCTGCGATATTCGGAGAGAGAGACCCAGTACTTC. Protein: CASSLRYSERETQYF.

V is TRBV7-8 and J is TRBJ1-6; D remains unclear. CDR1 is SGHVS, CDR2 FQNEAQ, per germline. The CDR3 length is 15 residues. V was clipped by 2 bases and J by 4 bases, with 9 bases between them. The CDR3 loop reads CASSLQQTYNSPLHF. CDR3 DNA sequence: TGTGCCAGCAGCTTACAACAAACGTATAATTCACCCCTCCACTTT.

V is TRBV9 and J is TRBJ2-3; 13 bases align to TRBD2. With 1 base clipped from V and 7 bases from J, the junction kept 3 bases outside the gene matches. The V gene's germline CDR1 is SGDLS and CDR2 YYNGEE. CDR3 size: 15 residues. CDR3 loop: CASSVKGTSGNTQYF. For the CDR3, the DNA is TGTGCCAGCAGCGTAAAGGGGACTAGCGGGAATACGCAGTATTTT.